The text below deals with one T cell receptor beta chain. There is no known antigen for this receptor. Base qualities are missing; no much larger clone stands one base away. The sample comes from a study of shared clonotypes between healthy human individuals (dated by TCRdb to 2018 to 2021). Context from the whole study: A couple of women and three men aged 18 to 49 years were included in the cohort. To estimate repertoire size and how much clonotypes are shared between individuals, the study performed deep sequencing of blood TCR repertoires from about five healthy adults. Between about 0.8 and 9.5 billion PBMCs per donor were obtained by leukapheresis. Libraries were prepared and TCR repertoires were sequenced by different laboratories using diverse techniques, in order to increase sequencing depth and limit assay-specific biases. Per donor, three plates each were used for CD4 naive and CD4 memory, two for CD8 naive, and one for CD8 memory. Overall results and qualifications from the work: Incomplete sequencing was indicated by rarefaction of sorted-subset datasets, despite the large sequencing depth. Sampling was limited to blood, and TCR repertoires in tissue likely differ from TCR repertoires in blood. Naive subsets generally had larger estimated clonotype richness than memory subsets. Based on pairwise subsampling, the degree of clonotype sharing among donors was expected to be affected by sequencing depth. Clonotypes shared by all four sorted-subset donors showed higher generation probabilities than non-shared clonotypes. Sharing across several donors was observed for about 5% of naive CD4, over 3% of naive CD8, 2% to 2.5% of memory CD4, and about 0.4% of memory CD8 clonotypes. Because the study included only a small number of donors, the genetic and exposure-history diversity represented was limited.

CD8 naive samples were CD45RO-negative cells positively selected for CCR7, giving a CD45RA+CCR7+ population that excluded TemRA cells. The donors were healthy, HIV-negative adults who had no recently reported acute infections or vaccinations. Every donor was a Caucasian adult living in Nashville, Tennessee, USA. Blood was collected by leukapheresis, and PBMCs were isolated by Ficoll-Histopaque density gradient centrifugation and then cryopreserved in liquid nitrogen vapor phase. Purity and quantity of every magnetically sorted T cell population were checked by analytical flow cytometry. Genomic DNA was isolated from every sorted fraction and measured by UV absorbance on a Nanodrop 2000c. Using the deep immunoSEQ assay, multiplex PCR amplified TCR CDR3 regions from genomic DNA. Extracted genomic DNA from each cell subset was spread evenly across all wells of several immunoSEQ 96-well plates, with each plate serving as a replicate. Each replicate PCR for sorted subsets received roughly 0.2 ug genomic DNA, equal to about 30,000 T cell genomes. The purified libraries were quantified using a Qubit 3.0 fluorometer, sized with a Bioanalyzer 2100, and then quantified again using the KAPA Library Quantification kit. Every immunoSEQ 96-well plate was sequenced on a separate single-read 150-cycle Illumina NextSeq 550 flow cell. In the source study's methods: Because only junctional sequences without quality scores were contained in the immunoSEQ output, filtering matching that applied to full-length reads could not be performed. Sequences were annotated with PyIR, a Python wrapper for IgBLAST v1.9, and V/J genes and CDR3 were assigned using IMGT germline references. Reads were filtered out if the reads had weak V/J assignments (E-value above 1e-6), no CDR3, stop codons, out-of-frame junctions, or ambiguous translated residues. V3J clonotypes were defined by identical inferred V gene, J gene, and CDR3 amino acid sequence. To compute the percentage overlap between repertoires, the number of shared unique clonotypes was divided by the size of the smaller repertoire. Repertoire richness was assessed with RTK rarefaction, the Chao1 estimator, and Recon v2.1 estimates of unobserved clonotypes. Generation probabilities were computed with OLGA for all TCRbeta clonotypes obtained by the gDNA method from a handful of donors. TCRdb took this table from immuneACCESS and kept in-frame rearrangements with V and J called. Such tables lack part of the clones; where checked against another copy, unresolved V genes explain under half of the gap, and the rest is unexplained. The V and J calls and the clone size are those of that table, but D and trimming were determined from the DNA. The sample includes about 2.1 million clones, with about 94% observed a single time. About 1.7% of the sample is held by the ten biggest clonotypes.

The CDR3 contains 16 residues, cysteine and phenylalanine counted. Kept here is only the CDR3 DNA, which spans 48 bases and is read in frame from base 1. V loses 1 base at its end and J loses 3 bases; junction bases beyond the gene matches: 5. From a lookup of the germline V gene, CDR1 and CDR2 are LGHNA and YNFKEQ. Recombination linked TRBV4-2 to TRBJ2-7, with 11 bases aligning to TRBD1. The origin of this receptor is a man aged 18 to 29 in good health. Some clones in this sample may be carry-over from other donors' samples. What was sequenced was naive CD8+ T cells from PBMCs. Interpreted using the paper, the cell subset or site label stands for: CD45RA+CCR7+. The CDR3 has the sequence CASSQAIGTGGYEQYF. The DNA reads as follows: TGTGCCAGCAGCCAAGCTATAGGGACAGGGGGCTACGAGCAGTACTTC.